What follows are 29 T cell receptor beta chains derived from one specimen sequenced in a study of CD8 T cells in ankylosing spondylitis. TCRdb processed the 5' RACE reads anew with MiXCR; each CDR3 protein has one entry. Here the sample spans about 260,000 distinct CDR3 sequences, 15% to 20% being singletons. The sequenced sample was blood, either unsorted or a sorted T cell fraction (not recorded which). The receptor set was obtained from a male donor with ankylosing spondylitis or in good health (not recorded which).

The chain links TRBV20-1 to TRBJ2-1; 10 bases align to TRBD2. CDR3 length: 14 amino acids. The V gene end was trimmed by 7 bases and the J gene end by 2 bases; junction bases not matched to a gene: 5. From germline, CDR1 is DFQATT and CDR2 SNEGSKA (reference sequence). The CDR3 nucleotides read TGCAGTGACGCGGGACTAGCGACCTACAATGAGCAGTTCTTC. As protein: CSDAGLATYNEQFF.

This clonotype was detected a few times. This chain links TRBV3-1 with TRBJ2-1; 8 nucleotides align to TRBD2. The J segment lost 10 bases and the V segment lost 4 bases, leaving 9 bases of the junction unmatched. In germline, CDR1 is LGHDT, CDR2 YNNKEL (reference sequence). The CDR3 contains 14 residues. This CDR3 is CASSLRGGSREQFF. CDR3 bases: TGTGCCAGCAGCCTACGGGGGGGCTCGAGGGAGCAGTTCTTC.

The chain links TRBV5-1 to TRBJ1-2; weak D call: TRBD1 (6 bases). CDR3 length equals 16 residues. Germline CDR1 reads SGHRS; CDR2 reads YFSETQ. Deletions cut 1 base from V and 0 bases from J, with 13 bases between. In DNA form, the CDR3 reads TGCGCCAGCAGCTTGACAATCCGGGACACTAACTATGGCTACACCTTC. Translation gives CASSLTIRDTNYGYTF. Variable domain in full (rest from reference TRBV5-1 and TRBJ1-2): KAGVTQTPRYLIKTRGQQVTLSCSPISGHRSVSWYQQTPGQGLQFLFEYFSETQRNKGNFPGRFSGRQFSNSRSEMNVSTLELGDSALYLCASSLTIRDTNYGYTFGSGTRLTVV.

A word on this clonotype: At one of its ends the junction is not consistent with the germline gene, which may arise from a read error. CDR3 in DNA: TGCGCCAACAGCTTTCGGACAGGAGCCATGAACACTGAAGCTTTCTTT. Its translation: CANSFRTGAMNTEAFF. The chain recombines TRBV5-1 with TRBJ1-1, with 7 positions matching TRBD1. The germline V gene encodes CDR1 SGHRS and CDR2 YFSETQ. The CDR3 totals 16 residues.

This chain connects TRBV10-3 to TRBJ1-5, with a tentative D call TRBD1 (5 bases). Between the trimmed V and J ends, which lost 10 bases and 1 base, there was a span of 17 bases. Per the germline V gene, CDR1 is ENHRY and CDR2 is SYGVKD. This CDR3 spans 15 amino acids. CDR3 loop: CATQAGKVSNQPQHF. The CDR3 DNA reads TGTGCCACCCAGGCAGGGAAGGTGAGCAATCAGCCCCAGCATTTT.

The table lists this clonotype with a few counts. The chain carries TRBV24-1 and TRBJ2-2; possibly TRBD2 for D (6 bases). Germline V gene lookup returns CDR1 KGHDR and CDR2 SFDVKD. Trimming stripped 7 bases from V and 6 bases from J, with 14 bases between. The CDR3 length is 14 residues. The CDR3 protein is CATSPLLAPGELFF. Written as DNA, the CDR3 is TGTGCCACCAGCCCGCTACTAGCTCCCGGGGAGCTGTTTTTT.

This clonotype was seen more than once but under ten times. CDR3 sequence reads: CSAWVGATNEKLFF. As DNA, the CDR3 is TGCAGTGCTTGGGTGGGCGCAACTAATGAAAAACTGTTTTTT. The chain couples TRBV20-1 to TRBJ1-4; the D is unclear. Germline V lookup: CDR1 DFQATT, CDR2 SNEGSKA (reference sequence). Trimming removed 5 bases from V and 0 bases from J, with 10 bases in between. This CDR3 has 14 amino acids.

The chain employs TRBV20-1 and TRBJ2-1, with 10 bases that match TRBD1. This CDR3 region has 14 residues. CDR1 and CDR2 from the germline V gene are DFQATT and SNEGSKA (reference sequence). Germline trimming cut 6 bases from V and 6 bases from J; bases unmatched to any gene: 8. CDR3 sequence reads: CSARQGARGNEQFF. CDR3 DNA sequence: TGCAGTGCCAGACAGGGGGCCCGGGGCAATGAGCAGTTCTTC.

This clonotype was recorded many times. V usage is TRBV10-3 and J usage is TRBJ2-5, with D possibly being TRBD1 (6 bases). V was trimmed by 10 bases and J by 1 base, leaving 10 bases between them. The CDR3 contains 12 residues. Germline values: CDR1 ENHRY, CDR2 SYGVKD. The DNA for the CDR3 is TGTGCCAGCGGACAGATCCAAGAGACCCAGTACTTC. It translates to CASGQIQETQYF.

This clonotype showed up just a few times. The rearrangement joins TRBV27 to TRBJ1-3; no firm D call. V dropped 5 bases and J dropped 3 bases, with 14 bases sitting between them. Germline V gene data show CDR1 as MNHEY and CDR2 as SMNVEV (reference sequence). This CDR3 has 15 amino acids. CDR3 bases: TGTGCCAGCAGTCCCGCCTGGTCCGTTGGAAACACCATATATTTT. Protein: CASSPAWSVGNTIYF.

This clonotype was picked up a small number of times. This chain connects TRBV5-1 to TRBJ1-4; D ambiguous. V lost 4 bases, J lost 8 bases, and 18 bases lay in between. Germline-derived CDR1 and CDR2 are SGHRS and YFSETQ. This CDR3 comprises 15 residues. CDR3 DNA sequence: TGCGCCAGCAGCGAAGGAGGTAGGGATGACGAAAAACTGTTTTTT. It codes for CASSEGGRDDEKLFF.

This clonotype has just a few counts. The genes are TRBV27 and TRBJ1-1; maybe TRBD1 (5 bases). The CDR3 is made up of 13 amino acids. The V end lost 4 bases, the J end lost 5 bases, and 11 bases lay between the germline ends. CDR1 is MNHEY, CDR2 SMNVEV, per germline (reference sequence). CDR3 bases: TGTGCCAGCAGTTACAAGGGGAAGACTGAAGCTTTCTTT. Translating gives CASSYKGKTEAFF.

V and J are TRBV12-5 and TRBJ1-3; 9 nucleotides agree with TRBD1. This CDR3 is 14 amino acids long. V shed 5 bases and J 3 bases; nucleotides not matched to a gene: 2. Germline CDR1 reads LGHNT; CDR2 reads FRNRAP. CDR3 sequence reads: CASGPGQGGNTIYF. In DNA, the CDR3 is TGTGCTAGTGGTCCGGGACAGGGTGGAAACACCATATATTTT.

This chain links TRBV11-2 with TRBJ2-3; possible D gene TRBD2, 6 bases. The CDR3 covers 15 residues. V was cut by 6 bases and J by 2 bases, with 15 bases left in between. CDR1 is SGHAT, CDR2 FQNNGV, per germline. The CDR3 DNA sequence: TGTGCCAGCAGTCCGACGGGGGAACCCACAGATACGCAGTATTTT. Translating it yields CASSPTGEPTDTQYF. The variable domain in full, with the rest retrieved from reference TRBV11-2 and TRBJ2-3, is EAGVAQSPRYKIIEKRQSVAFWCNPISGHATLYWYQQILGQGPKLLIQFQNNGVVDDSQLPKDRFSAERLKGVDSTLKIQPAKLEDSAVYLCASSPTGEPTDTQYFGPGTRLTVL.

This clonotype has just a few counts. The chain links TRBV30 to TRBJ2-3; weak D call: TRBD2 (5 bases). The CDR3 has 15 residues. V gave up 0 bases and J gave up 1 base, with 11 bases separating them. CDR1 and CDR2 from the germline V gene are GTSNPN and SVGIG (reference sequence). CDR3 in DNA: TGTGCCTGGAGTGTAAGTTCGCGGGGCACAGATACGCAGTATTTT. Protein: CAWSVSSRGTDTQYF. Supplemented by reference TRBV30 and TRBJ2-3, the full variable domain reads SQTIHQWPATLVQPVGSPLSLECTVEGTSNPNLYWYRQAAGRGLQLLFYSVGIGQISSEVPQNLSASRPQDRQFILSSKKLLLSDSGFYLCAWSVSSRGTDTQYFGPGTRLTVL.

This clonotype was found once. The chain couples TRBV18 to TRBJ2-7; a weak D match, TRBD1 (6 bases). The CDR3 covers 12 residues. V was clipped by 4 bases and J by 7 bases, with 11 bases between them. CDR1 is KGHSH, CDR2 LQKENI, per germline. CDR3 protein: CASSRTDTEQYV. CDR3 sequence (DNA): TGTGCCAGCTCACGGACAGATACTGAGCAGTACGTC.

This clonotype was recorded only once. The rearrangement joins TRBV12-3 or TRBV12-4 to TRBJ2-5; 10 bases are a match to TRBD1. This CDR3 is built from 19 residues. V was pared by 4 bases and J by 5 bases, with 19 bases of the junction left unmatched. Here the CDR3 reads CASSSRQGAAAVFWETQYF. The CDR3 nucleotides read TGTGCCAGCAGTTCCCGACAGGGGGCGGCCGCCGTGTTTTGGGAGACCCAGTACTTC.

The CDR3 here is CASSSGGNTYNEQFF. The CDR3, as DNA: TGTGCCAGCAGCAGCGGGGGTAACACCTACAATGAGCAGTTCTTC. The rearrangement joins TRBV6-2 or TRBV6-3 to TRBJ2-1; 8 bases fit TRBD2. Germline values: CDR1 MNHEY, CDR2 SVGEGT. This CDR3 has 15 residues. V trimming: 6 bases; J trimming: 2 bases; junction bases outside the gene matches: 6.

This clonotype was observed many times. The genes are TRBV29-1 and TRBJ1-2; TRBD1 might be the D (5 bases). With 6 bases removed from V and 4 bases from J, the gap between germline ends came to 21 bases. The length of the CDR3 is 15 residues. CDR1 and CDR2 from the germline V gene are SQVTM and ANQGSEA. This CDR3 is CSVSPRGLEVYGYTF. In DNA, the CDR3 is TGCAGCGTGTCCCCCCGGGGCCTCGAGGTCTATGGCTACACCTTC.

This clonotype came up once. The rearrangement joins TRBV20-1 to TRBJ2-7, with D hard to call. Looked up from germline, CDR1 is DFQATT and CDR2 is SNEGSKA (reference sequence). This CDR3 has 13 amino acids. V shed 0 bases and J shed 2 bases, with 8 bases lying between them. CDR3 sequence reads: CSARDLNTYEQYV. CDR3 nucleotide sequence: TGCAGTGCTAGAGATTTGAACACCTACGAGCAGTACGTC.

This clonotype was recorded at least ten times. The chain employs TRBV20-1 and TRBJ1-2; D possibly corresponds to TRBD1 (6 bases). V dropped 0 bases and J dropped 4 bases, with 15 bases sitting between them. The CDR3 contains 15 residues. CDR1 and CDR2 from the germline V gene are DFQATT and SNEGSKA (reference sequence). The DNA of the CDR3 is TGCAGTGCTAGAGATGGGCAGGGGCTTATCTATGGCTACACCTTC. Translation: CSARDGQGLIYGYTF.

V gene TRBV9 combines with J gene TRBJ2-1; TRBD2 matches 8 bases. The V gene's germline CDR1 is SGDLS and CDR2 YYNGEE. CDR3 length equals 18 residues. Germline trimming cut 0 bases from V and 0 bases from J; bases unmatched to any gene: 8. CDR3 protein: CASSVALADMSSYNEQFF. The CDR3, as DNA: TGTGCCAGCAGCGTAGCACTAGCGGACATGAGCTCCTACAATGAGCAGTTCTTC.

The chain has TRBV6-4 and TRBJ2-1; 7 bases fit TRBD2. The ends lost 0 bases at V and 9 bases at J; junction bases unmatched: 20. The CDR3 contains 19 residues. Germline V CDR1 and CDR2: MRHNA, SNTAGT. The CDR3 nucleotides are TGTGCCAGCAGTGACTCGGTCGAGTCCAGCGGGATACTTTCCGGTGAGCAGTTCTTC. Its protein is CASSDSVESSGILSGEQFF.

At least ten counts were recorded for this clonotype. The CDR3 region has the DNA TGCAGCGCTCGACAGGGCCAAGAGACCCAGTACTTC. Translation gives CSARQGQETQYF. J is TRBJ2-5 and V is TRBV29-1, with 7 bases fitting TRBD1. CDR1 and CDR2 (germline): SQVTM, ANQGSEA. This CDR3 is 12 amino acids long. Trimming at V came to 7 bases and at J to 1 base, leaving 3 bases not matched to a gene.

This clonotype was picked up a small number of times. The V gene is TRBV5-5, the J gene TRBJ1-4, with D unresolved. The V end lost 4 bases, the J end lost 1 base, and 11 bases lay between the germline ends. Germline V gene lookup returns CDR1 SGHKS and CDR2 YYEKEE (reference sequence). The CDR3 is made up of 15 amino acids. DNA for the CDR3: TGTGCCAGCAGCGCTTCGCTGGGAACTAATGAAAAACTGTTTTTT. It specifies CASSASLGTNEKLFF.

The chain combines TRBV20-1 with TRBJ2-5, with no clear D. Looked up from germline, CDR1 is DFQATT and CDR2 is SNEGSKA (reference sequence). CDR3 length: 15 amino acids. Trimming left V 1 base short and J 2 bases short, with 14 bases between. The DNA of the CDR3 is TGCAGTGCTAGAGCCCCGTGGACCCATCAAGAGACCCAGTACTTC. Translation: CSARAPWTHQETQYF.

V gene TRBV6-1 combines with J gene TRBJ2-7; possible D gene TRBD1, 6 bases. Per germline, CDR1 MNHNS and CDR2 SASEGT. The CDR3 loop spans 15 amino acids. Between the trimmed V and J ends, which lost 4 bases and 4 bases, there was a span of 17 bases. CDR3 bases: TGTGCCAGCAGTGGATGGACCAAGACAGGATACGAGCAGTACGTC. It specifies CASSGWTKTGYEQYV.

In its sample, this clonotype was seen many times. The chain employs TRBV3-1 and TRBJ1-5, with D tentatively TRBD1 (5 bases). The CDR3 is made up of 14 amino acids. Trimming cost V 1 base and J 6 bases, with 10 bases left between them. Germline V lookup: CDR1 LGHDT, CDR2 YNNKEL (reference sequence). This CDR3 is CASSQGGGLQPQHF. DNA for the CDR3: TGTGCCAGCAGCCAAGGCGGGGGACTTCAGCCCCAGCATTTT.

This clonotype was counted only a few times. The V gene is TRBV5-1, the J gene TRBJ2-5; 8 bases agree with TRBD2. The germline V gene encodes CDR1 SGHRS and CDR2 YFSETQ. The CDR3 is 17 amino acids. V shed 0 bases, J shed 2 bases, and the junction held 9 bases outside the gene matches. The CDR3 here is CASSLAVSGGSQETQYF. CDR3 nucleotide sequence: TGCGCCAGCAGCTTGGCCGTCAGCGGGGGTTCACAAGAGACCCAGTACTTC.